This T cell receptor beta chain is from a study of sequential checkpoint blockade in melanoma. In the study overall: TCRβ was sequenced from DNA of 90 or so pretreatment tumors. About two dozen patients had tumor biopsies before treatment and at week 13.

The germline gives CDR1 WSHSY, CDR2 SAAADI. Germline trimming cut 4 bases from V and 1 base from J; bases unmatched to any gene: 7. The CDR3 has 16 residues. Study-wide points: Tumor T-cell fraction and clonality correlated with PD-L1 and CD8+ counts.

Sequencing used immunoSEQ multiplex PCR; TCRdb keeps in-frame clones, though not all of them. The sample carries more than 6,500 clones, roughly 28% recorded once. Worth noting for this clone: Its specificity is not known.

Sample treatment: randomized to nivolumab then ipilimumab (arm A) or the reverse (arm B). None of the patients previously received DNA-damaging chemotherapy. J is TRBJ1-1 and V is TRBV10-2; 9 bases match TRBD1. Sequenced material: tumor tissue (inferred from file names), taken from a patient given nivolumab and ipilimumab in sequence. The receptor was derived from a human donor with melanoma. This chain's CDR3 is CASSAGTGLGNTEAFF. Here the CDR3 DNA reads TGCGCCAGCAGTGCTGGGACAGGGTTGGGGAACACTGAAGCTTTCTTT.